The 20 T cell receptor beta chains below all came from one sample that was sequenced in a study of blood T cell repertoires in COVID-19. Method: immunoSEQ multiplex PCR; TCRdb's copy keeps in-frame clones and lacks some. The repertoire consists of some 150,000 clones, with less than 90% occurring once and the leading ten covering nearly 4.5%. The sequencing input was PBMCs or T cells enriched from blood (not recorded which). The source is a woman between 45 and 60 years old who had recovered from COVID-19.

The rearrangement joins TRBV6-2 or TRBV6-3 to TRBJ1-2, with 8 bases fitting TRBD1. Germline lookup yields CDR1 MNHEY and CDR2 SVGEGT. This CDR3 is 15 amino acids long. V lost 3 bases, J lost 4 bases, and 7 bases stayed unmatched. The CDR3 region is CASSYFGDRLYGYTF. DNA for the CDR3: TGTGCCAGCAGTTATTTCGGGGACAGGCTCTATGGCTACACCTTC.

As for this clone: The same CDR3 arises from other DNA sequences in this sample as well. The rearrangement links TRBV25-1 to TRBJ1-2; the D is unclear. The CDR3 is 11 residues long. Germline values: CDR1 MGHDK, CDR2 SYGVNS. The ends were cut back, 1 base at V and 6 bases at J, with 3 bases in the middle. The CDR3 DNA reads TGTGCCAGCAGTGAATCAGATGGCTACACCTTC. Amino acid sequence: CASSESDGYTF.

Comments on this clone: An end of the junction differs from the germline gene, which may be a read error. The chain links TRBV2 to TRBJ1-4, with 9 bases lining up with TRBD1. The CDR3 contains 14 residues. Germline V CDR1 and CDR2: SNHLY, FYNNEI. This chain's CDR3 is CASRPTKAGTGHYF. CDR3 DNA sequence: TGTGCCAGCAGGCCGACCAAGGCCGGGACAGGGCATTATTTT. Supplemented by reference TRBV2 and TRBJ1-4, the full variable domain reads EPEVTQTPSHQVTQMGQEVILRCVPISNHLYFYWYRQILGQKVEFLVSFYNNEISEKSEIFDDQFSVERPDGSNFTLKIRSTKLEDSAMYFCASRPTKAGTGHYFGSGTQLSVL.

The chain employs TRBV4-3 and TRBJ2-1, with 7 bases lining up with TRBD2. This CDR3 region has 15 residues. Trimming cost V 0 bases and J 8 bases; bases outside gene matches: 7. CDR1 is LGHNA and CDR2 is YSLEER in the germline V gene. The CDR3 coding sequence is TGCGCCAGCAGCCAAGACGGAGGGAGGGCCGATGAGCAGTTCTTC. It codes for CASSQDGGRADEQFF.

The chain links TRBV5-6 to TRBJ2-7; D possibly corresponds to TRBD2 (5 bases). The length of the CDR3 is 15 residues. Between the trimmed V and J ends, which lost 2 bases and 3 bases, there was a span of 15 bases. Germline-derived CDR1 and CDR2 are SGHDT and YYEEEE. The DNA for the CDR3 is TGTGCCAGCAGCTTTGGGGAGACGGTTGGCTACGAGCAGTACGTC. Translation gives CASSFGETVGYEQYV.

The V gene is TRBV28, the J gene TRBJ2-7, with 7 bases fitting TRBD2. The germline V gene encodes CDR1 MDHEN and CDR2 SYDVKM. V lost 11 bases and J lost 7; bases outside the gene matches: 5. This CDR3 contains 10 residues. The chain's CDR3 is CAAGVGEQYV. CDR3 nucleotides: TGTGCCGCGGGGGTAGGTGAGCAGTACGTC.

CDR3 bases: TGCGCCAGCAGCTTGGAGGGCGGGGGCTACACCTTC. Translated, it gives CASSLEGGGYTF. This chain links TRBV5-1 with TRBJ1-2, with unresolved D. V was clipped by 0 bases and J by 8 bases, with 8 bases between them. Germline V CDR1 and CDR2: SGHRS, YFSETQ. The CDR3 totals 12 residues.

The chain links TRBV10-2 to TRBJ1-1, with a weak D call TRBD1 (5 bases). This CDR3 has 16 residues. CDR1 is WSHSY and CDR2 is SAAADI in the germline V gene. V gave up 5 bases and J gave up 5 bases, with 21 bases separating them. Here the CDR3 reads CASSISWGKSSTEAFF. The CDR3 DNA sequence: TGCGCCAGCAGTATCAGTTGGGGCAAAAGCTCGACTGAAGCTTTCTTT.

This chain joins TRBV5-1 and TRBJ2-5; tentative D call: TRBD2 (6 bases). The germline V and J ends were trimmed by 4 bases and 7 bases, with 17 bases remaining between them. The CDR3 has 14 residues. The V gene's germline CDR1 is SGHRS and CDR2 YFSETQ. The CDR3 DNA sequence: TGCGCCAGCAGCCCGGCGGGGCGAGAGGGGACCCAGTACTTC. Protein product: CASSPAGREGTQYF.

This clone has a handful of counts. Here the CDR3 DNA reads TGTGCCAGCTCACCACCAGCGGGCACCTACAATGAGCAGTTCTTC. Protein product: CASSPPAGTYNEQFF. The chain has TRBV18 and TRBJ2-1, with D tentatively TRBD2 (6 bases). The CDR3 runs to 15 residues. Trimming stripped 0 bases from V and 2 bases from J, with 8 bases between. CDR1 is KGHSH and CDR2 is LQKENI in the germline V gene.

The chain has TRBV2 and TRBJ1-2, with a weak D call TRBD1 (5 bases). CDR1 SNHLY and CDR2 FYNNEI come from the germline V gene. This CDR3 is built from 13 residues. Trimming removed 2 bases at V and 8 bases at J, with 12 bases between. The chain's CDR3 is CASSELGGVGYTF. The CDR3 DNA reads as TGTGCCAGCAGTGAACTGGGGGGAGTAGGCTACACCTTC.

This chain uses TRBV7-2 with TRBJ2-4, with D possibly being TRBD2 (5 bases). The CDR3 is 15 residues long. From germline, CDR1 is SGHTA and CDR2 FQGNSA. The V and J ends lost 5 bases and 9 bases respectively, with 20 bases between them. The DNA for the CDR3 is TGTGCCAGCAGCCAACGGACTGGCGCCAAAGGCATTCAGTACTTC. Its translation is CASSQRTGAKGIQYF.

The CDR3 sequence is CASSWTGWTEAFF. In nucleotides, the CDR3 is TGTGCCAGCAGTTGGACAGGTTGGACTGAAGCTTTCTTT. The rearrangement uses TRBV25-1 and TRBJ1-1; 7 bases fit TRBD1. V was pared by 5 bases and J by 5 bases, with 5 bases of the junction left unmatched. This CDR3 contains 13 residues. From germline, CDR1 is MGHDK and CDR2 SYGVNS. Full variable domain (missing parts from reference TRBV25-1 and TRBJ1-1): EADIYQTPRYLVIGTGKKITLECSQTMGHDKMYWYQQDPGMELHLIHYSYGVNSTEKGDLSSESTVSRIRTEHFPLTLESARPSHTSQYLCASSWTGWTEAFFGQGTRLTVV.

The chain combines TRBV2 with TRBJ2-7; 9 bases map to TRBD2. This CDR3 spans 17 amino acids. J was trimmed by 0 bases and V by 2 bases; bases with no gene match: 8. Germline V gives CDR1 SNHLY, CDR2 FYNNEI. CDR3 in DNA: TGTGCCAGCAGTGAATTGGGAGGCGGGGGGGTCTCCTACGAGCAGTACGTC. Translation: CASSELGGGGVSYEQYV.

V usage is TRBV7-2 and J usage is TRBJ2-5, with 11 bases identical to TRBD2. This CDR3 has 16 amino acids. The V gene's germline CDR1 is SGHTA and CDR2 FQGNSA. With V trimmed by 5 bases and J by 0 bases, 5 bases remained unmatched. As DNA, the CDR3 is TGTGCCAGCAGCCCGGGACTAGCGGTGTACCAAGAGACCCAGTACTTC. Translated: CASSPGLAVYQETQYF.

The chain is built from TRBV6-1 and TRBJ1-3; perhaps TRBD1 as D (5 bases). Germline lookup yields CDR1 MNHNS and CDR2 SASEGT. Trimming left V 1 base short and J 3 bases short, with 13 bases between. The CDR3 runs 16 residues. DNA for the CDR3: TGTGCCAGCAGTGAAGGTGTGGGGACTGGTGGAAACACCATATATTTT. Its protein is CASSEGVGTGGNTIYF.

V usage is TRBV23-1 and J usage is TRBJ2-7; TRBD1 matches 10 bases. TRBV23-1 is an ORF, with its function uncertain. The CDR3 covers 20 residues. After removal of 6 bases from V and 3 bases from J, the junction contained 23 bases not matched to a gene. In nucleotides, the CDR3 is TGCGCCAGCAGCCTCGACAGGGGGCATGCGGCCGCCAACGCGATCTACGAGCAGTACGTC. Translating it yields CASSLDRGHAAANAIYEQYV.

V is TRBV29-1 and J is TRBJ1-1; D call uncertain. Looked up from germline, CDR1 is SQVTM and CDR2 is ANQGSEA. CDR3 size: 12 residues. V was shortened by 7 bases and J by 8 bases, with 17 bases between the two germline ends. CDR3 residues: CSGWQRSEEAFF. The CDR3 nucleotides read TGCAGCGGCTGGCAGCGGAGCGAAGAAGCTTTCTTT.

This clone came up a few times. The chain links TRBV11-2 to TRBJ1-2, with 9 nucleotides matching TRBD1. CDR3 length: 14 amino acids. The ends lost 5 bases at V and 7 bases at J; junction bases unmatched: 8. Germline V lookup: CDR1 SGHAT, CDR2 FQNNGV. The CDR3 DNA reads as TGTGCCAGCAGCCAGGGGACAGGGTTGGCTGGCTACACCTTC. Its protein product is CASSQGTGLAGYTF.

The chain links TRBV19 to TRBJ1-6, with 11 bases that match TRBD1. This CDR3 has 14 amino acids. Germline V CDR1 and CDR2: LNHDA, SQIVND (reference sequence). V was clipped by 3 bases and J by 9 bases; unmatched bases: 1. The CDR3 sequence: CASSMDRGLSPLHF. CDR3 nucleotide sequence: TGTGCCAGTAGTATGGACAGGGGGCTTTCACCCCTCCACTTT.